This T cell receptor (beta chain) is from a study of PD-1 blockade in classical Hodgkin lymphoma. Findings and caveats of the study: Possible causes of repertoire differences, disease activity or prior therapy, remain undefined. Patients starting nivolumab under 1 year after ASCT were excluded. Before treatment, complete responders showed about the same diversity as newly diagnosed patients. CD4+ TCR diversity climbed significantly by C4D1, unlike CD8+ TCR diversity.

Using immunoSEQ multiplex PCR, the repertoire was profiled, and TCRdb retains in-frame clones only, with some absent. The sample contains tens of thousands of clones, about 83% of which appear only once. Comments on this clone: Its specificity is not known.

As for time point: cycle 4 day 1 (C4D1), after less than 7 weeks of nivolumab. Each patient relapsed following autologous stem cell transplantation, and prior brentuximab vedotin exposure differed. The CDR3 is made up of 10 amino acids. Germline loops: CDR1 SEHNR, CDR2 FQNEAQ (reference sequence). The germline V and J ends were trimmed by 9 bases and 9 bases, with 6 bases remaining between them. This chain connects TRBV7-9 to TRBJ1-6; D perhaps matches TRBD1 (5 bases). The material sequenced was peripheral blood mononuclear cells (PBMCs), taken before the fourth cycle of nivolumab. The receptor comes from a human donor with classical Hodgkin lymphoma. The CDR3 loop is CASGGSPLHF. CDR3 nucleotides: TGTGCCAGTGGGGGTTCACCCCTCCACTTT. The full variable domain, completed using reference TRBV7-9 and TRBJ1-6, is DTGVSQNPRHKITKRGQNVTFRCDPISEHNRLYWYRQTLGQGPEFLTYFQNEAQLEKSRLLSDRFSAERPKGSFSTLEIQRTEQGDSAMYLCASGGSPLHFGNGTRLTVT.